This paragraph covers one T cell receptor (beta chain) sequence. Its antigen is unidentified. Trimming took 2 bases from V and 4 from J, leaving 9 bases between them. CDR3 length equals 13 residues. Per the germline V gene, CDR1 is SGHAT and CDR2 is FQNNGV. This record belongs to a study of response to subunit inactivated influenza vaccine. Study-level findings and limits: It was suggested by the authors that few new T cells are recruited by each seasonal influenza vaccination.

TCRdb re-called the RT-PCR reads through MiXCR, storing one row per CDR3 protein. The sample contains roughly 700,000 distinct CDR3 sequences, 15% to 17% of which appear only once. This rearrangement joins TRBV11-2 to TRBJ2-7; tentative D call: TRBD1 (5 bases). This clonotype was sampled from a man in his fifties or sixties who received an inactivated influenza vaccine. The sequences come from PBMCs from blood, collected approximately 12 days after vaccination. CDR3 DNA: TGTGCCAGCAGCTTACGCGACAGATACGAGCAGTACTTC. Translating gives CASSLRDRYEQYF.